Presented here are 16 T cell receptor beta chains from one specimen sequenced in a study of shared clonotypes between healthy human individuals. The naive CD8 fraction comprised CD45RO-negative cells positively selected for CCR7 and excluded terminally differentiated effector memory CD45RA+ cells. Libraries were prepared by immunoSEQ multiplex PCR; TCRdb keeps only in-frame clonotypes and omits some of them. This sample has around 2,100,000 clones, with 85% to 95% found just once. The sequencing sample was made of naive CD8+ T cells sorted from blood. The receptor source for this set is a man younger than 35 in good health.

V is TRBV6-5 and J is TRBJ2-7; TRBD2 might be the D (6 bases). Germline CDR1 and CDR2: MNHEY and SVGAGI. The germline V and J ends were trimmed by 5 bases and 2 bases, with 16 bases remaining between them. The CDR3 loop spans 15 amino acids. The CDR3 protein is CASSHLAENPYEQYF. CDR3 in DNA: TGTGCCAGCAGTCACTTAGCGGAAAATCCCTACGAGCAGTACTTC.

V usage is TRBV18 and J usage is TRBJ2-7, with TRBD2 as a possible D gene (6 bases). This CDR3 spans 16 amino acids. Trimming pared 3 bases from V and 2 bases from J, leaving 17 bases between. Germline values: CDR1 KGHSH, CDR2 LQKENI. The CDR3 is CASSPLGRDPTYEQYF. The CDR3 region has the DNA TGTGCCAGCTCACCCCTTGGGCGGGACCCAACCTACGAGCAGTACTTC.

The chain couples TRBV5-4 to TRBJ1-1, with D unresolved. Per the germline V gene, CDR1 is SGHNT and CDR2 is YYREEE (reference sequence). V was pared by 2 bases and J by 4 bases, with 12 bases between. The CDR3 length is 14 residues. The CDR3 nucleotides read TGTGCCAGCAGCTTTGACGGGGATAGCACTGAAGCTTTCTTT. Translating gives CASSFDGDSTEAFF.

The V and J genes are TRBV25-1 and TRBJ2-1; D gene uncertain. Trimming left V 6 bases short and J 2 bases short, with 8 bases between. The CDR3 has 13 residues. CDR1 and CDR2 (germline): MGHDK, SYGVNS. This CDR3 reads CASRVNTYNEQFF. In DNA form, the CDR3 reads TGTGCCAGCAGGGTAAATACCTACAATGAGCAGTTCTTC.

The chain employs TRBV12-5 and TRBJ2-1; 10 nucleotides match TRBD2. Germline CDR1 LGHNT, CDR2 FRNRAP. Unmatched junction bases numbered 11, after V lost 6 bases and J lost 9 bases. The CDR3 extends over 15 amino acids. DNA for the CDR3: TGTGCTAGTGGACGAACCAGCGGGAGGGCTAGTGAGCAGTTCTTC. The encoded protein is CASGRTSGRASEQFF.

This chain connects TRBV5-5 to TRBJ1-6, with D possibly matching TRBD1 (5 bases). Germline V gene lookup returns CDR1 SGHKS and CDR2 YYEKEE (reference sequence). Deletions cut 2 bases from V and 4 bases from J, with 16 bases between. The CDR3 has 17 residues. This CDR3 reads CASSFSDRGIYNSPLHF. CDR3 in DNA: TGTGCCAGCAGCTTCTCAGACAGAGGAATTTATAATTCACCCCTCCACTTT.

V gene TRBV7-9 combines with J gene TRBJ2-3, with D unclear. V was clipped by 1 base and J by 2 bases, with 10 bases between them. Germline assignment: CDR1 SEHNR and CDR2 FQNEAQ (reference sequence). The CDR3 totals 15 residues. The CDR3 sequence is CASSLDARFTDTQYF. Written as DNA, the CDR3 is TGTGCCAGCAGCTTAGACGCTCGTTTCACAGATACGCAGTATTTT.

To note about this clone: The same CDR3 arises from other DNA sequences in this sample as well. The rearrangement joins TRBV9 to TRBJ2-2; the D is unclear. Trimming shortened V by 0 bases and J by 6 bases, and 6 bases separated the two germline ends. Germline CDR1 reads SGDLS; CDR2 reads YYNGEE. CDR3 length: 13 amino acids. The DNA of the CDR3 is TGTGCCAGCAGCGTAGAAGGCGCCGGGGAGCTGTTTTTT. Encoded protein: CASSVEGAGELFF.

The V gene is TRBV10-3, the J gene TRBJ2-3; 8 bases fit TRBD2. Losses at the gene ends were 4 bases for V and 4 bases for J; bases not matched to a gene: 10. Germline assignment: CDR1 ENHRY and CDR2 SYGVKD. This CDR3 region has 16 residues. For the CDR3, the DNA is TGTGCCATCAGTGGCCAGAGGCTAGCGGGCCCAGATACGCAGTATTTT. As protein: CAISGQRLAGPDTQYF.

V and J are TRBV9 and TRBJ1-2, with D possibly being TRBD1 (5 bases). The germline V gene has CDR1 SGDLS and CDR2 YYNGEE. Trimming took off 3 bases at V and 8 bases at J, with 11 bases between the two ends. CDR3 length: 12 amino acids. The CDR3 nucleotides read TGTGCCAGCAGCGGGACCAGGGAGGGCTACACCTTC. This translates into CASSGTREGYTF.

This chain connects TRBV27 to TRBJ1-2; a weak D match, TRBD1 (5 bases). V lost 7 bases, J lost 2 bases, and 14 bases lay in between. The CDR3 runs to 14 residues. Per germline, CDR1 MNHEY and CDR2 SMNVEV (reference sequence). CDR3 nucleotide sequence: TGTGCCAGCAAGTCGGCAGGGAGGAACTATGGCTACACCTTC. Protein product: CASKSAGRNYGYTF.

The rearrangement joins TRBV27 to TRBJ2-7; the match to TRBD2 covers 9 bases. Germline-derived CDR1 and CDR2 are MNHEY and SMNVEV (reference sequence). CDR3 length: 15 residues. V was pared by 5 bases and J by 10 bases, with 15 bases of the junction left unmatched. CDR3 bases: TGTGCCAGCAGTCTCGAGGGATTGGCGGGAGGGGGTCAGTACTTC. As protein: CASSLEGLAGGGQYF.

The chain employs TRBV7-9 and TRBJ1-2; no definite D call. This CDR3 has 17 amino acids. CDR1 SEHNR and CDR2 FQNEAQ come from the germline V gene (reference sequence). V shed 1 base and J shed 3 bases, with 18 bases lying between them. CDR3 nucleotide sequence: TGTGCCAGCAGCTTAGGGGCCGTTAACGGTCGTTACTATGGCTACACCTTC. It translates to CASSLGAVNGRYYGYTF. The variable domain in full, with the rest retrieved from reference TRBV7-9 and TRBJ1-2, is DTGVSQNPRHKITKRGQNVTFRCDPISEHNRLYWYRQTLGQGPEFLTYFQNEAQLEKSRLLSDRFSAERPKGSFSTLEIQRTEQGDSAMYLCASSLGAVNGRYYGYTFGSGTRLTVV.

J is TRBJ1-2 and V is TRBV27, with D maybe TRBD1 (5 bases). CDR3 length: 12 amino acids. Germline V lookup: CDR1 MNHEY, CDR2 SMNVEV (reference sequence). The ends were cut back, 8 bases at V and 6 bases at J, with 13 bases in the middle. This CDR3 reads CASYRGGDGYTF. CDR3 in DNA: TGTGCCAGCTACCGTGGGGGGGATGGCTACACCTTC.

Only one count was recorded for this clone. The gene calls are TRBV5-1 and TRBJ1-4, with D perhaps TRBD1 (5 bases). From germline, CDR1 is SGHRS and CDR2 YFSETQ. CDR3 length equals 15 residues. Trimming removed 4 bases at V and 2 bases at J, with 12 bases between. The CDR3 loop reads CASSHEAGTNEKLFF. Here the CDR3 DNA reads TGCGCCAGCAGCCACGAGGCAGGGACTAATGAAAAACTGTTTTTT.

The chain joins TRBV18 to TRBJ2-1; possibly TRBD2 for D (5 bases). The CDR3 extends over 14 amino acids. Germline V gives CDR1 KGHSH, CDR2 LQKENI. Trimming shortened V by 5 bases and J by 1 base, and 9 bases separated the two germline ends. The CDR3: CASSLEGSYNEQFF. Written as DNA, the CDR3 is TGTGCCAGCTCATTAGAGGGTTCCTACAATGAGCAGTTCTTC.